The TCR beta chain described here comes from a study of blood T cell repertoires in COVID-19. Looking at the study overall: Italy, Spain and the United States were the sources of the convalescent and acute COVID-19 samples.

Trimming removed 6 bases at V and 2 bases at J, with 11 bases between. This CDR3 is built from 12 residues. Germline V gene data show CDR1 as GTSNPN and CDR2 as SVGIG (reference sequence). The sample holds one count of this clone. Study processing details: Scientists estimated how many nucleated cells there were by amplifying reference gene primers. Generated by immunoSEQ multiplex PCR, the TCRdb table keeps only in-frame clones and is missing some. V, J and clone size reflect that table, while D and trimming were determined from the DNA. The table includes roughly 79,000 clones, roughly 87% detected once.

The receptor comes from a woman aged 45-65 years with acute or convalescent COVID-19. Source material: peripheral blood. This sequence joins TRBV30 and TRBJ2-7; D not resolved. CDR3 nucleotide sequence: TGTGCCTGCACCGACGGAGCCTACGAGCAGTACTTC. Translated: CACTDGAYEQYF.